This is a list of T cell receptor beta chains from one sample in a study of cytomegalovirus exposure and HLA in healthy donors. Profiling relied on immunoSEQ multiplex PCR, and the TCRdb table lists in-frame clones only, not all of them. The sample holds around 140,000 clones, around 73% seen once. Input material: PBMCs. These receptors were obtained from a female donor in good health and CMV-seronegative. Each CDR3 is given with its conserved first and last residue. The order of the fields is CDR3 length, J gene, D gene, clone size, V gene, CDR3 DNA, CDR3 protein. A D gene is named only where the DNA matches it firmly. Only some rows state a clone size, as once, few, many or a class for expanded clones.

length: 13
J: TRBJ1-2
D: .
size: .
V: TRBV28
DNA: TGTGCCAGCACCACTGGGGGCCTTTATGGCTACACCTTC
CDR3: CASTTGGLYGYTF

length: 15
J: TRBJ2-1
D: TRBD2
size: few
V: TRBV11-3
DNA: TGTGCCAGCAGCGCTCGGACTAGCGGGTACAATGAGCAGTTCTTC
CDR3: CASSARTSGYNEQFF

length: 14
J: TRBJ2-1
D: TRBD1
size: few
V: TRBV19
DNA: TGTGCCAGTACCCGGGACAGGGGTTACAATGAGCAGTTCTTC
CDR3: CASTRDRGYNEQFF

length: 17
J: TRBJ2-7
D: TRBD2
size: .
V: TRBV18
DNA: TGTGCCAGCTCACCAACGACTAGCGGGGTTCTCTCCTACGAGCAGTACTTC
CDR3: CASSPTTSGVLSYEQYF

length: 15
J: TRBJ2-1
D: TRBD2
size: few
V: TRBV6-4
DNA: TGTGCCAGCAGTAGGACTAGCGGGAGGGTCAATGAGCAGTTCTTC
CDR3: CASSRTSGRVNEQFF

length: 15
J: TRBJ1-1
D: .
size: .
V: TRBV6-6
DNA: TGTGCCAGCAGTTACTCGATCGACACGAACACTGAAGCTTTCTTT
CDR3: CASSYSIDTNTEAFF

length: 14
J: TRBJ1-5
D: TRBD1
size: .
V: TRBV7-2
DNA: TGTGCCAGCAGCGTCCGACAGGGGAACCAGCCCCAGCATTTT
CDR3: CASSVRQGNQPQHF

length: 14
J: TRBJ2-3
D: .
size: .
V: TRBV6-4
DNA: TGTGCCAGCAAGGCGGGACTTAGCACAGATACGCAGTATTTT
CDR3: CASKAGLSTDTQYF

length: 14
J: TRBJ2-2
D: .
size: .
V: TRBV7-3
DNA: TGTGCCAGCAGCTTGGGGGCCAGCACCGGGGAGCTGTTTTTT
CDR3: CASSLGASTGELFF

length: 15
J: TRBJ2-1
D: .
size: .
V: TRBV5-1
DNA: TGCGCCAGCAGCTTGGGTGGGGCCTCCTACAATGAGCAGTTCTTC
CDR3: CASSLGGASYNEQFF

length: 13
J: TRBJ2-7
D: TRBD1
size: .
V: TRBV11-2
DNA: TGTGCCAGCGACAGGACAGGGGGCTACGAGCAGTACTTC
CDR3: CASDRTGGYEQYF

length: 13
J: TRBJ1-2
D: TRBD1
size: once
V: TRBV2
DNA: TGTGCCAGCACTTCAGGGGGCTATTATGGCTACACCTTC
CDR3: CASTSGGYYGYTF

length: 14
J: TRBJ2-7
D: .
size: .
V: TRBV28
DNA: TGTGCCAGCAGTTTAGGGTACAGAACCTACGAGCAGTACTTC
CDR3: CASSLGYRTYEQYF

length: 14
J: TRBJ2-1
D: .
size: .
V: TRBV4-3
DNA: TGCGCCAGCAGCCCCCGGGGGACGGACAATGAGCAGTTCTTC
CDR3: CASSPRGTDNEQFF

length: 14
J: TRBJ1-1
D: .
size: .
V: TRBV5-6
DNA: TGTGCCAGCAGCCGAGGGTCAACGAGGACTGAAGCTTTCTTT
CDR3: CASSRGSTRTEAFF

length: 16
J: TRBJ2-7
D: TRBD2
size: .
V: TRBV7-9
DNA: TGTGCCAGCAGCCCGCGGACTAGCGGTCCACTCTACGAGCAGTACTTC
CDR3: CASSPRTSGPLYEQYF

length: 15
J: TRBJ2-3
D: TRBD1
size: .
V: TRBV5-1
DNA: TGCGCCAGCAGCTTGGGGACAGGGGGCATAGATACGCAGTATTTT
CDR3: CASSLGTGGIDTQYF

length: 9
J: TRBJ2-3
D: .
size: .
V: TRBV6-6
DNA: TGTGCCAGCGGAGCTACGCAGTATTTT
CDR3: CASGATQYF

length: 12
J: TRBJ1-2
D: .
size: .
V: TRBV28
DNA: TGTGCCAGCAGTTCCTCAGGCTATGGCTACACCTTC
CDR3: CASSSSGYGYTF

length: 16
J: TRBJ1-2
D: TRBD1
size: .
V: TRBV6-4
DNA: TGTGCCAGCAGTTACTCGAGGACAGGGGGAAACTATGGCTACACCTTC
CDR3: CASSYSRTGGNYGYTF

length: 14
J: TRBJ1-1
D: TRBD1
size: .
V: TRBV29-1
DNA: TGCAGCGTAAGAGACAGGGCCGGCAACACTGAAGCTTTCTTT
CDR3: CSVRDRAGNTEAFF

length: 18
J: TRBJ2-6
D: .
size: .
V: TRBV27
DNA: TGTGCCAGCAGCGCGGGGCAGGGGGTTAGCGCTGGGGCCAACGTCCTGACTTTC
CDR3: CASSAGQGVSAGANVLTF

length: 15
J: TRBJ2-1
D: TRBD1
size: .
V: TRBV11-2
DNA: TGTGCCAGCAGCCCTTCCGGGACAGGGTATAATGAGCAGTTCTTC
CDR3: CASSPSGTGYNEQFF

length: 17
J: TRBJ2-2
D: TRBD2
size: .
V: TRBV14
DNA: TGTGCCAGCAGCCAAGTGCGAACTAGCGGGAGCACCGGGGAGCTGTTTTTT
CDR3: CASSQVRTSGSTGELFF

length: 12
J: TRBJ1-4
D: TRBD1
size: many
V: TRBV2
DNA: TGTGCCAGCAGAGACAGGGGTGAAAAACTGTTTTTT
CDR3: CASRDRGEKLFF

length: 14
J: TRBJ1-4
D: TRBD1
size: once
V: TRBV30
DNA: TGTGCCTGGGCAGGGGGTGCAACTAATGAAAAACTGTTTTTT
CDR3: CAWAGGATNEKLFF

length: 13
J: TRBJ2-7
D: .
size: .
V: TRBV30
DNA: TGTGCCTGGAGTGGGTGGGAGATGTACGAGCAGTACTTC
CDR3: CAWSGWEMYEQYF

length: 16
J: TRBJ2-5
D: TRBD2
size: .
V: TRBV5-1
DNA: TGCGCCAGCAGCTTGGATCTAGCGGGAGTAGCGAGAGAGCAGTACTTC
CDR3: CASSLDLAGVAREQYF

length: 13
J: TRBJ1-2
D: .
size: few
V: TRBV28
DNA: TGTGCCAGCACAGGGATATCTAACTATGGCTACACCTTC
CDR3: CASTGISNYGYTF

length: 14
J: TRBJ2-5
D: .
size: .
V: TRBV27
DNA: TGTGCCAGCAGTCCTAACAGGGTCCAAGAGACCCAGTACTTC
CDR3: CASSPNRVQETQYF

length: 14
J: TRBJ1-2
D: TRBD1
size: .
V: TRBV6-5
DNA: TGTGCCAGCAGGGGACAGGGATGGCTCTATGGCTACACCTTC
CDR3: CASRGQGWLYGYTF

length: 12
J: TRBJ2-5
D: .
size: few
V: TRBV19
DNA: TGTGCCAGTAGTGAGGGGACTGTTGTCCAGTACTTC
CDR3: CASSEGTVVQYF

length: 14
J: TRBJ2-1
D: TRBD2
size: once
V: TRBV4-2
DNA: TGTGCCAGCAGTTTCACTAGCGGGAGCAATGAGCAGTTCTTC
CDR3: CASSFTSGSNEQFF

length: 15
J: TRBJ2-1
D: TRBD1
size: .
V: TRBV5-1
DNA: TGCGCCAGCAGCTTGGCCGGGACAGGGGGGGATGAGCAGTTCTTC
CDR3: CASSLAGTGGDEQFF

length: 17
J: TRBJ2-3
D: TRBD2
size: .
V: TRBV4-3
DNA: TGCGCCAGCAGCCAAGATTGGCTAGCGGAGGGCACAGATACGCAGTATTTT
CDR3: CASSQDWLAEGTDTQYF

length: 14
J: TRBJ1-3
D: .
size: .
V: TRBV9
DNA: TGTGCCAGCAGCCCTAGAGACAGTGGAAACACCATATATTTT
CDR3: CASSPRDSGNTIYF

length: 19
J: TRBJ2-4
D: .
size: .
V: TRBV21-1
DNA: TGTGCCAGCAGCAAAGCTAAGACTAGCGGGAGGGTAGCCAAAAACATTCAGTACTTC
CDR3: CASSKAKTSGRVAKNIQYF

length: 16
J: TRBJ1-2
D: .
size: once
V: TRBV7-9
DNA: TGTGCCAGCAGCTTAGTCGGGTTTCCTACTAACTATGGCTACACCTTC
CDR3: CASSLVGFPTNYGYTF

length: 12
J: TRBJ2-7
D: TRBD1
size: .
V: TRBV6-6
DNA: TGTGCCAGCAGTGGACAGGTTTACGAGCAGTACTTC
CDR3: CASSGQVYEQYF

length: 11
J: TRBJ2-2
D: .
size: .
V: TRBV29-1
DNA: TGCAGCGTTGGGGGAGCCGGGGAGCTGTTTTTT
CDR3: CSVGGAGELFF

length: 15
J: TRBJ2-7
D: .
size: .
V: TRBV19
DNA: TGTGCCAGTTCCCCAGGGGCCAGGGGGGCCTACGAGCAGTACTTC
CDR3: CASSPGARGAYEQYF

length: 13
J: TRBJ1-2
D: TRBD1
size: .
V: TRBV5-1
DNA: TGCGCCAGCAGCCTGACAGGGGAGGTTGGCTACACCTTC
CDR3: CASSLTGEVGYTF

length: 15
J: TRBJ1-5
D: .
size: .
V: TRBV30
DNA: TGTGCCTTCTCAGGGGACAAATATAGCAATCAGCCCCAGCATTTT
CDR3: CAFSGDKYSNQPQHF

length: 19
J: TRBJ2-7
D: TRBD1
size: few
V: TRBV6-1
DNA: TGTGCCAGCAGTGGGTCGGTGGGCTGGGTGGACAGGCGCCTCTACGAGCAGTACTTC
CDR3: CASSGSVGWVDRRLYEQYF

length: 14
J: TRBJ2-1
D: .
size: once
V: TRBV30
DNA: TGTGCCTGGAGCGACAGCGACAGGTACAATGAGCAGTTCTTC
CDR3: CAWSDSDRYNEQFF

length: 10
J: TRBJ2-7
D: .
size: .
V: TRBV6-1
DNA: TGTGCCAGCAGCAACTACGAGCAGTACTTC
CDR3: CASSNYEQYF

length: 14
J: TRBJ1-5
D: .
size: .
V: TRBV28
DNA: TGTGCCAGTCTAACACAGGGCTACAATCAGCCCCAGCATTTT
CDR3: CASLTQGYNQPQHF

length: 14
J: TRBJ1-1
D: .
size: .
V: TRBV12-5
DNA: TGTGCTAGTGCCACCGGGAATCTGAACACTGAAGCTTTCTTT
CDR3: CASATGNLNTEAFF

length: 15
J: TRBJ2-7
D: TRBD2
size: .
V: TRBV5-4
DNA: TGTGCCAGCAGCTTTACTAGCGGGATTGCATACGAGCAGTACTTC
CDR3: CASSFTSGIAYEQYF

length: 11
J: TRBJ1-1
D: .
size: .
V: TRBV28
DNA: TGTGCCAGCAGTCGGGGACTCGAAGCTTTCTTT
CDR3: CASSRGLEAFF

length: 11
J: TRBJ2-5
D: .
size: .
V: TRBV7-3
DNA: TGTGCCAGCAGTCAGAGGAGGACCCAGTACTTC
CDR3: CASSQRRTQYF

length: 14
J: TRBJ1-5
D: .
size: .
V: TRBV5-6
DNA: TGTGCCAGCAGCTTGCTGCGAGAGGGACAGCCCCAGCATTTT
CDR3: CASSLLREGQPQHF

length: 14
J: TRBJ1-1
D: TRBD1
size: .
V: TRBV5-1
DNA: TGCGCCAGCAGCCAGACAGGGGTGGACACTGAAGCTTTCTTT
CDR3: CASSQTGVDTEAFF